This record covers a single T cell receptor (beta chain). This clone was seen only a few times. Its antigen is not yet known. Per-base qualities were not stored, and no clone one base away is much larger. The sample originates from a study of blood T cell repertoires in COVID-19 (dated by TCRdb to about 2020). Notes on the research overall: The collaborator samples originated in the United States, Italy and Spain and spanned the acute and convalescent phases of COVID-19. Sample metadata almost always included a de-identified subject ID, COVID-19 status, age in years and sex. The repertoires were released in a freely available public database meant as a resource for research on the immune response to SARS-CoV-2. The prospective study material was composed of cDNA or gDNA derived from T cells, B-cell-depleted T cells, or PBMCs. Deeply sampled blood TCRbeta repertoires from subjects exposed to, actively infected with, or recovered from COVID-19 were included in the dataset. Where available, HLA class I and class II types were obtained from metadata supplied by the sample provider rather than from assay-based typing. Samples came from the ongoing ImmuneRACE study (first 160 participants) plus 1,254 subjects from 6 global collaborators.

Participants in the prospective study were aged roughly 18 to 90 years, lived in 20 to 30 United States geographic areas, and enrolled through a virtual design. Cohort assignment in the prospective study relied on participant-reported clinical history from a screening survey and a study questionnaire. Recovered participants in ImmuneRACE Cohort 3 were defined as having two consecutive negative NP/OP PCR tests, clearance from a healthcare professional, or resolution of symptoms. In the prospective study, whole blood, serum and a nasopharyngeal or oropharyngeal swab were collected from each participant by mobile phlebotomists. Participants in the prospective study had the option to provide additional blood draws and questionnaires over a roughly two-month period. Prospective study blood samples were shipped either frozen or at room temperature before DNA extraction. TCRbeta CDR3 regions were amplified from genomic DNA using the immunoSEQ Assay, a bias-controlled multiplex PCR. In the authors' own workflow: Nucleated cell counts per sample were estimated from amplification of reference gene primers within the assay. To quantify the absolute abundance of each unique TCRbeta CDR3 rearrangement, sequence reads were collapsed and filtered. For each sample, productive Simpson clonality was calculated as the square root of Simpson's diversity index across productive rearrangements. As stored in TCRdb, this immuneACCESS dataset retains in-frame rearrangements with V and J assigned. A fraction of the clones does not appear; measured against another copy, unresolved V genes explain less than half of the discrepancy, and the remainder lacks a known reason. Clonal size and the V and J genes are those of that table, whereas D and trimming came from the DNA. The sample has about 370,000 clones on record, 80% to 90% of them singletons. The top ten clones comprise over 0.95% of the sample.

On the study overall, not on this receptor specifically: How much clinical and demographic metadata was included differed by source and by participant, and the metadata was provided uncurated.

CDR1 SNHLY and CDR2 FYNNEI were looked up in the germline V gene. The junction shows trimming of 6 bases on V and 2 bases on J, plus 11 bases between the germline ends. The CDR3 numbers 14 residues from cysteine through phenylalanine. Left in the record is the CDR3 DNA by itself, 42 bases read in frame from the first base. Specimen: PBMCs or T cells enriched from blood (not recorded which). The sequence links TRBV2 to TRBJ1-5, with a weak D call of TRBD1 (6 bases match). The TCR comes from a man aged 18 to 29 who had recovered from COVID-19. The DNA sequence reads TGTGCCAGCAGAGGGGGTTGGGGCAATCAGCCCCAGCATTTT. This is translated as CASRGGWGNQPQHF. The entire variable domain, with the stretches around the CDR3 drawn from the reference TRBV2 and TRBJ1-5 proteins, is EPEVTQTPSHQVTQMGQEVILRCVPISNHLYFYWYRQILGQKVEFLVSFYNNEISEKSEIFDDQFSVERPDGSNFTLKIRSTKLEDSAMYFCASRGGWGNQPQHFGDGTRLSIL.